This TCR beta chain was sequenced during a study of cytotoxic CD8 clonotypes in ibrutinib-treated CLL (dated by TCRdb to about 2021). Regarding the research as a whole: The cohort was composed of some twelve relapsed/refractory and approximately 14 treatment-naive patients; IGHV unmutated status was identified in 17 patients. Responses were partial in approximately 24 patients and complete in 2; after median about 5.5 years follow-up, around 15 stayed in remission and about 12 progressed. Longitudinal samples were available for about 30% of the roughly 86 trial participants. Cryopreserved peripheral blood mononuclear cells were obtained prior to treatment, at the time of response, and at either disease progression or sustained remission. On average, each sample had roughly 260,000 productive templates and tens of thousands of productive rearrangements. Response samples were taken after a median of around 13 months on treatment, ranging from about 6 to 40 months.

For TCR beta library preparation, roughly 2.2 micrograms of genomic DNA was extracted from cryopreserved PBMCs. Longitudinal blood samples from CLL patients receiving ibrutinib monotherapy were subjected to high-throughput TCR beta sequencing. The patients took part in an open-label, single-center phase 2 trial of ibrutinib monotherapy. What the study reported, not specific to this receptor: An increase in clonality was observed at ibrutinib response, with clonality remaining stable during sustained remission and falling back toward baseline at progression. Public clonotypes were rare and either shrank or stayed stable during treatment, and the rise in clonality at ibrutinib response reflected expansion of private clonotypes. Sampling times were not matched between sustained-remission and progressing patients, and lymph node repertoires were not studied. Baseline clonality was found to be higher than that of age-matched healthy donors and was strongly correlated with circulating CD8+ T-cell counts.

On a MiSeq, deep resolution sequencing aimed for a depth between 1 in 1 million and 1 in 200,000 T cells, with each clonotype covered approximately 9.2x on average. The immunoSEQ hsTCRB Kit was used to generate TCR beta libraries. On the authors' methods: Data were analyzed with ImmunoSEQ Data Assistant and ImmunoSEQ Analyzer, with V, D and J genes assigned per IMGT definitions. Clonality was computed as one minus normalized Shannon entropy of productive rearrangement frequencies, ranging from 0 to 1. Only overrepresented clonotypes making up at least 0.05% of each patient's repertoire were included in the public clonotype analysis. Approximately 12 repertoires from age-matched healthy donors, obtained from immuneACCESS, served as clonality controls. TCRdb stores this immuneACCESS table with in-frame sequences only. Part of the clones is absent; in the studies checked, under half of the shortfall reflects unresolved V genes, and no reason is known for the rest. Clonal size and the V and J genes are those of that table, whereas D and trimming came from the DNA. This sample comprises around 310,000 clones, around four fifths of them detected only once. Of the sample, roughly 6.3% is held by the ten largest clones.

As concerns this clone: What antigen it recognizes has not been identified. The input lacks base qualities; no much larger clone sits a single base away.

CDR1 and CDR2, per the germline V gene (reference sequence), are LNHNV and YYDKDF. The CDR3 numbers 15 residues from cysteine through phenylalanine. Only the CDR3 part of the read is kept: 45 bases, read in frame from the first base. Here V drops 5 bases and J drops 8 bases, and the junction holds 5 bases not matched to any gene. The input for sequencing was PBMCs, taken before ibrutinib treatment. The rearrangement joined TRBV15 to TRBJ2-1; the central 14 bases match TRBD2. This TCR came from a human donor with chronic lymphocytic leukemia. The DNA sequence is as follows: TGTGCCACCAGCCTGGGACTAGCGGGAGAATATGAGCAGTTCTTC. Protein translation: CATSLGLAGEYEQFF.